What follows are 9 T cell receptor beta chains derived from one specimen sequenced in a study of T cell responses to AZD1222 COVID-19 vaccine. Generated by immunoSEQ multiplex PCR, the TCRdb table keeps only in-frame clones and is missing some. Among 170,000 or so clones listed, 90% were seen once. The material was peripheral blood, obtained on day 0 of AZD1222 vaccination. All receptors derive from an adult in good health.

This clone was counted only a few times. The gene calls are TRBV11-2 and TRBJ1-5; possibly TRBD1 for D (5 bases). Trimming took off 3 bases at V and 7 bases at J, with 10 bases between the two ends. The CDR3 runs to 13 residues. CDR1 is SGHAT, CDR2 FQNNGV, per germline. In DNA form, the CDR3 reads TGTGCCAGCAGCTTGGAATGGGGGCAGCCCCAGCATTTT. It encodes CASSLEWGQPQHF.

This chain uses TRBV11-2 with TRBJ2-2; no reliable D call. The V gene's germline CDR1 is SGHAT and CDR2 FQNNGV. V was clipped by 2 bases and J by 7 bases, with 11 bases between them. The CDR3 runs 14 residues. As DNA, the CDR3 is TGTGCCAGCAGCTTAATGGGGTTCTTCGGGGAGCTGTTTTTT. Its protein product is CASSLMGFFGELFF.

The chain carries TRBV27 and TRBJ1-4, with 11 bases aligning to TRBD1. CDR1 and CDR2 from the germline V gene are MNHEY and SMNVEV (reference sequence). V lost 2 bases to trimming and J lost 8 bases; unmatched junction nucleotides: 4. This CDR3 has 15 amino acids. CDR3 protein: CASSLGTGGGEKLFF. As DNA, the CDR3 is TGTGCCAGCAGTTTAGGGACAGGGGGTGGGGAAAAACTGTTTTTT.

This sequence joins TRBV6-1 and TRBJ1-2; 7 bases fit TRBD1. The CDR3 has 15 amino acids. The germline V gene has CDR1 MNHNS and CDR2 SASEGT. V shed 0 bases, J shed 5 bases, and the junction held 6 bases outside the gene matches. This CDR3 reads CASSEAGAGGYGYTF. The CDR3 nucleotides are TGTGCCAGCAGTGAAGCGGGCGCAGGGGGTTATGGCTACACCTTC.

V and J are TRBV3-1 (or the pseudogene TRBV3-2) and TRBJ1-1; D remains ambiguous. CDR3 length equals 15 residues. The V end was cut by 2 bases, the J end by 0 bases, with 10 bases between. The germline gives CDR1 LGHDT, CDR2 YNNKEL (reference sequence). As DNA, the CDR3 is TGTGCCAGCAGCCAAAGCACAGCCATGAACACTGAAGCTTTCTTT. The encoded protein is CASSQSTAMNTEAFF.

The chain uses TRBV19 and TRBJ2-7; 7 bases agree with TRBD1. In germline, CDR1 is LNHDA, CDR2 SQIVND (reference sequence). The junction had 8 bases not matched to a gene; V was cut back by 4 bases and J by 2 bases. This CDR3 contains 15 residues. The CDR3 reads CASSNPGTATYEQYF. The CDR3 nucleotides read TGTGCCAGTAGTAACCCCGGGACAGCGACCTACGAGCAGTACTTC. The full variable domain, completed using reference TRBV19 and TRBJ2-7, is DGGITQSPKYLFRKEGQNVTLSCEQNLNHDAMYWYRQDPGQGLRLIYYSQIVNDFQKGDIAEGYSVSREKKESFPLTVTSAQKNPTAFYLCASSNPGTATYEQYFGPGTRLTVT.

CDR3 amino acids: CASSLETPSYNEQFF. CDR3 coding DNA: TGCGCCAGCAGCTTGGAAACACCTTCCTACAATGAGCAGTTCTTC. The V call is TRBV5-1, the J call TRBJ2-1; D is ambiguous. This CDR3 is built from 15 residues. V lost 0 bases, J lost 1 base, and 8 bases lay in between. The V gene's germline CDR1 is SGHRS and CDR2 YFSETQ.

Note on this clone: At the DNA level, this CDR3 is encoded by other sequences in the same sample as well. The chain links TRBV12-3 or TRBV12-4 to TRBJ2-7, with a possible D match to TRBD1 (6 bases). The V end lost 3 bases, the J end lost 4 bases, and 10 bases lay between the germline ends. The CDR3 consists of 13 residues. CDR3 sequence: CASSFSGAYEQYF. The CDR3 DNA follows: TGTGCCAGCAGTTTCTCAGGGGCTTACGAGCAGTACTTC.

The V call is TRBV7-2, the J call TRBJ2-2, with D maybe TRBD2 (7 bases). This CDR3 has 15 residues. Trimming stripped 8 bases from V and 1 base from J, with 14 bases between. Germline CDR1 is SGHTA and CDR2 is FQGNSA. Written as DNA, the CDR3 is TGTGCCAGCTTGCGGGGGCGAATGAACACCGGGGAGCTGTTTTTT. Residues: CASLRGRMNTGELFF.